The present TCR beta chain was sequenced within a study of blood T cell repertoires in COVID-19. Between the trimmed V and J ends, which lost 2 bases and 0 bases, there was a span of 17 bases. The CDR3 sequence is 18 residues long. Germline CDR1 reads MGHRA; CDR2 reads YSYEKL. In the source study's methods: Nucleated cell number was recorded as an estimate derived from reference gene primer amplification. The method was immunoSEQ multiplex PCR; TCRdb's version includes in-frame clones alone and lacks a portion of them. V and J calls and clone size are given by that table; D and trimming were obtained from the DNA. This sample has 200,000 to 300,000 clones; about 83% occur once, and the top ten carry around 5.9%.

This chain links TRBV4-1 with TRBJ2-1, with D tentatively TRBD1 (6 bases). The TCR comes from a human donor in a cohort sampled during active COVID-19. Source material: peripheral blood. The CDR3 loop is CASSQNSWGTSSYNEQFF. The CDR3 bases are TGCGCCAGCAGCCAAAACTCTTGGGGGACAAGCTCCTACAATGAGCAGTTCTTC.